This entry lists 28 T cell receptor beta chains sequenced from one sample in a study of identical twins. TCRdb reanalysed the 5' RACE reads using MiXCR and keeps one entry per CDR3 protein. The sample lists 700,000 to 950,000 distinct CDR3 sequences, roughly an eighth seen once, with around 1.5% in the top ten. A further study also used this sample, focusing on yellow fever vaccine responses in identical twins.

The sample was PBMCs. Receptors were obtained from a woman younger than 30 in good health.

The V and J genes are TRBV3-1 and TRBJ2-4, with D perhaps matching TRBD2 (5 bases). Germline CDR1 and CDR2: LGHDT and YNNKEL (reference sequence). CDR3 length: 15 amino acids. The ends were cut back, 1 base at V and 7 bases at J, with 14 bases in the middle. The CDR3, as DNA: TGTGCCAGCAGCCAAGCTCTTACTAGTGGCAACATTCAGTACTTC. Protein sequence: CASSQALTSGNIQYF.

This clonotype showed up just a few times. The chain links TRBV7-3 to TRBJ1-6, with D perhaps matching TRBD1 (5 bases). This CDR3 has 16 residues. The V and J ends lost 3 bases and 5 bases respectively, with 14 bases between them. Germline CDR1 reads SGHTA; CDR2 reads FQGTGA. The CDR3: CASSFREAGDNSPLHF. CDR3 sequence (DNA): TGTGCCAGCAGCTTCAGGGAAGCCGGGGATAATTCACCCCTCCACTTT.

There are many counts of this clonotype. The rearrangement links TRBV5-1 to TRBJ1-1; 8 bases are shared with TRBD1. Germline CDR1 reads SGHRS; CDR2 reads YFSETQ. V trimming: 5 bases; J trimming: 1 base; junction bases outside the gene matches: 7. The CDR3 runs to 15 residues. The CDR3 loop reads CASRPGGPGNTEAFF. The CDR3, as DNA: TGCGCCAGCAGACCAGGGGGCCCAGGGAACACTGAAGCTTTCTTT. The whole variable domain, remainder taken from reference TRBV5-1 and TRBJ1-1, is KAGVTQTPRYLIKTRGQQVTLSCSPISGHRSVSWYQQTPGQGLQFLFEYFSETQRNKGNFPGRFSGRQFSNSRSEMNVSTLELGDSALYLCASRPGGPGNTEAFFGQGTRLTVV.

This chain uses TRBV5-1 with TRBJ2-2; D uncertain. Trimming removed 6 bases at V and 4 bases at J, with 7 bases between. This CDR3 is 12 amino acids long. Germline CDR1 reads SGHRS; CDR2 reads YFSETQ. CDR3 in amino acids: CASTQFTGELFF. In DNA form, the CDR3 reads TGCGCCAGCACCCAGTTCACCGGGGAGCTGTTTTTT.

The gene calls are TRBV7-9 and TRBJ2-5; D is ambiguous. CDR3 length: 16 residues. Trimming cost V 5 bases and J 2 bases, with 18 bases left between them. Per the germline V gene, CDR1 is SEHNR and CDR2 is FQNEAQ (reference sequence). CDR3 in DNA: TGTGCCAGCAGCCCGCCTAATCCCGGGCTACAAGAGACCCAGTACTTC. Translated: CASSPPNPGLQETQYF.

This chain joins TRBV28 and TRBJ2-6; D unclear. From germline, CDR1 is MDHEN and CDR2 SYDVKM. The CDR3 has 15 residues. The ends were cut back, 6 bases at V and 0 bases at J, with 9 bases in the middle. CDR3 residues: CASSPQSSGANVLTF. CDR3 DNA sequence: TGTGCCAGCAGCCCACAGAGCTCTGGGGCCAACGTCCTGACTTTC.

This clonotype was picked up many times. Germline is not matched at one junction end, which may reflect a read error. This chain links TRBV18 with TRBJ2-1; TRBD1 aligns across 8 bases. CDR3 size: 16 residues. Germline values: CDR1 KGHSH, CDR2 LQKENI. The CDR3 DNA reads TGCGCCAGCAGCCCTCCGGACAGGGCGTCCTACAATGAGCAGTTCTTC. Its translation: CASSPPDRASYNEQFF. The variable domain in full, completed from reference TRBV18 and TRBJ2-1, reads NAGVMQNPRHLVRRRGQEARLRCSPMKGHSHVYWYRQLPEEGLKFMVYLQKENIIDESGMPKERFSAEFPKEGPSILRIQQVVRGDSAAYFCASSPPDRASYNEQFFGPGTRLTVL.

This clonotype was recorded a few times. The rearrangement links TRBV28 to TRBJ1-1, with D maybe TRBD1 (6 bases). The germline CDR1 and CDR2 sequences are MDHEN and SYDVKM. Between the trimmed V and J ends, which lost 3 bases and 11 bases, there was a span of 16 bases. The CDR3 extends over 13 amino acids. In DNA, the CDR3 is TGTGCCAGCAGTTTGAGAGACAGGCGGAGGGCTTTCTTT. Amino acid sequence: CASSLRDRRRAFF.

This clonotype occurred a few times. This chain links TRBV2 with TRBJ2-1; TRBD2 matches 10 bases. There are 15 residues in the CDR3. The V gene end was trimmed by 0 bases and the J gene end by 5 bases; junction bases not matched to a gene: 1. From germline, CDR1 is SNHLY and CDR2 FYNNEI. CDR3 nucleotide sequence: TGTGCCAGCAGTGAAGCTACTAGCGGGAACAATGAGCAGTTCTTC. It specifies CASSEATSGNNEQFF.

In this sample, this clonotype turned up a few times. This rearrangement joins TRBV12-3 or TRBV12-4 to TRBJ1-2; 8 nucleotides agree with TRBD1. The CDR3 spans 16 residues. Trimming removed 1 base from V and 3 bases from J; junction bases left unmatched: 7. The DNA of the CDR3 is TGTGCCAGCAGTTTAGGTCCAGGGGGCTGGGACTATGGCTACACCTTC. Translating it yields CASSLGPGGWDYGYTF.

This clonotype has more than one count but fewer than ten. The chain uses TRBV18 and TRBJ2-7; 10 positions match TRBD2. This CDR3 region has 18 residues. The V and J ends lost 3 bases and 0 bases, in that order; junction bases with no gene match: 11. In germline, CDR1 is KGHSH, CDR2 LQKENI. The CDR3 loop is CASSPRQLSGRGSYEQYF. The CDR3 DNA reads TGTGCCAGCTCACCTCGACAGCTAAGCGGGAGGGGCTCCTACGAGCAGTACTTC.

For the CDR3, the DNA is TGCAGTGCTAAAAAAGGCATCTACGAGCAGTACGTC. Translating gives CSAKKGIYEQYV. The chain uses TRBV20-1 and TRBJ2-7, with D unclear. CDR3 length equals 12 residues. In germline, CDR1 is DFQATT, CDR2 SNEGSKA (reference sequence). V was shortened by 4 bases and J by 3 bases, with 10 bases between the two germline ends.

In its sample, this clonotype was seen many times. The rearrangement joins TRBV24-1 to TRBJ2-7; D not resolved. Looked up from germline, CDR1 is KGHDR and CDR2 is SFDVKD. This CDR3 region has 13 residues. V was clipped by 3 bases and J by 7 bases, with 12 bases between them. The CDR3 here is CATSDGPTLEQYF. Written as DNA, the CDR3 is TGTGCCACCAGTGATGGGCCCACTTTGGAGCAGTACTTC.

The CDR3 sequence is CASGASLGLAPIEQFF. CDR3 bases: TGTGCCAGCGGCGCCAGCCTGGGACTAGCGCCCATTGAGCAGTTCTTC. V is TRBV7-9 and J is TRBJ2-1; 10 bases fit TRBD2. The CDR3 consists of 16 residues. With 8 bases clipped from V and 9 bases from J, the junction kept 16 bases outside the gene matches. The germline V gene encodes CDR1 SEHNR and CDR2 FQNEAQ (reference sequence).

The chain combines TRBV29-1 with TRBJ2-5; D is possibly TRBD1 or TRBD2 (5 bases each). Deletions cut 6 bases from V and 5 bases from J, with 16 bases between. CDR3 size: 13 residues. The germline gives CDR1 SQVTM, CDR2 ANQGSEA. The CDR3 bases are TGCAGCGTGGGGACGGGACCCCGGGAGACCCAGTACTTC. Amino acids: CSVGTGPRETQYF.

The genes are TRBV3-1 and TRBJ1-5; D not certain. The CDR3 runs to 14 residues. The V end lost 3 bases, the J end lost 0 bases, and 6 bases lay between the germline ends. Germline loops: CDR1 LGHDT, CDR2 YNNKEL (reference sequence). CDR3 bases: TGTGCCAGCAGCCAGTCTTTTAGCAATCAGCCCCAGCATTTT. It encodes CASSQSFSNQPQHF.

This chain joins TRBV12-3 or TRBV12-4 and TRBJ1-1; D not resolved. The CDR3 has 14 residues. The V gene lost 3 bases and the J gene lost 11 bases, with 19 bases spanning the gap. CDR3 region: CASSLGILQDGAFF. The CDR3 nucleotides are TGTGCCAGCAGTTTGGGGATCCTACAAGATGGGGCTTTCTTT.

This clonotype was seen ten or more times. The chain carries TRBV28 and TRBJ2-1, with D uncertain. V dropped 1 base and J dropped 9 bases, with 10 bases sitting between them. Germline values: CDR1 MDHEN, CDR2 SYDVKM. This CDR3 spans 13 amino acids. CDR3 residues: CASSLSWGSEQFF. The CDR3 DNA reads TGTGCCAGCAGTTTATCCTGGGGTAGTGAGCAGTTCTTC.

The table lists this clonotype with a few counts. The gene calls are TRBV7-8 and TRBJ2-1, with 10 bases that match TRBD2. Germline CDR1 reads SGHVS; CDR2 reads FQNEAQ. J lost 4 bases, V lost 2 bases, and 8 bases had no gene match. This CDR3 has 17 amino acids. CDR3 sequence reads: CASSLTRTSGQYNEQFF. The CDR3 DNA reads TGTGCCAGCAGCTTAACTAGGACTAGCGGTCAGTACAATGAGCAGTTCTTC.

This clonotype turned up a few times. The chain uses TRBV5-1 and TRBJ1-3; no clear D gene. The CDR3 sequence is 13 residues long. The germline gives CDR1 SGHRS, CDR2 YFSETQ. The V end was cut by 5 bases, the J end by 1 base, with 7 bases between. DNA of the CDR3: TGCGCCAGCAGATACGATTCTGGAAACACCATATATTTT. This translates into CASRYDSGNTIYF.

V gene TRBV2 combines with J gene TRBJ1-6, with D uncertain. The CDR3 has 15 amino acids. The ends were cut back, 3 bases at V and 9 bases at J, with 15 bases in the middle. Per the germline V gene, CDR1 is SNHLY and CDR2 is FYNNEI. The CDR3 sequence: CASSDRANLGSPLHF. In nucleotides, the CDR3 is TGTGCCAGCAGTGATAGAGCCAACCTCGGTTCACCCCTCCACTTT.

This chain links TRBV11-3 with TRBJ2-7; 9 bases match TRBD2. J was trimmed by 2 bases and V by 5 bases; bases with no gene match: 7. Germline CDR1 is SGHNT and CDR2 is YENEEA. This CDR3 comprises 15 residues. The CDR3 region is CASSDLAGLTYEQYF. CDR3 DNA: TGTGCCAGCAGCGACCTAGCGGGGCTTACCTACGAGCAGTACTTC.

This clonotype was seen repeatedly, ten times or more. V and J are TRBV15 and TRBJ1-2; TRBD1 might be the D (5 bases). Germline CDR1 and CDR2: LNHNV and YYDKDF (reference sequence). The CDR3 contains 17 residues. Between the trimmed V and J ends, which lost 2 bases and 8 bases, there was a span of 24 bases. CDR3 residues: CATSRNLNWDLDGGYTF. The CDR3 coding sequence is TGTGCCACCAGCAGAAACCTGAACTGGGACTTAGATGGGGGCTACACCTTC.

The chain has TRBV5-1 and TRBJ1-4; 9 nucleotides match TRBD1. Trimming took 5 bases from V and 7 from J; bases not matched to a gene: 9. The CDR3 length is 15 residues. Germline CDR1 is SGHRS and CDR2 is YFSETQ. The CDR3 DNA reads as TGCGCCAGCAGTCGCGGGACAGGGCAAGGTGAAAAACTGTTTTTT. This translates into CASSRGTGQGEKLFF.

This clonotype came up a few times. The rearrangement uses TRBV2 and TRBJ1-3; tentatively, D is TRBD1 (5 bases). There are 14 residues in the CDR3. Germline CDR1 is SNHLY and CDR2 is FYNNEI. The V end lost 8 bases, the J end lost 6 bases, and 17 bases lay between the germline ends. The CDR3 DNA follows: TGTGCCAGCGCCGGCGGGACCCCTCAAAACACCATATATTTT. It translates to CASAGGTPQNTIYF.

Many counts were recorded for this clonotype. The chain combines TRBV20-1 with TRBJ2-7, with D perhaps TRBD2 (5 bases). Germline V gene sequence: CDR1 DFQATT, CDR2 SNEGSKA (reference sequence). CDR3 length equals 11 residues. CDR3 nucleotides: TGCAGCGCCGGCGGGCCCTACGAGCAGTACTTC. Translation: CSAGGPYEQYF.

This rearrangement joins TRBV29-1 to TRBJ2-1; 10 nucleotides agree with TRBD1. This CDR3 is built from 16 residues. The junction had 3 bases not matched to a gene; V was cut back by 1 base and J by 0 bases. Germline CDR1 is SQVTM and CDR2 is ANQGSEA. The CDR3 here is CSVEGRTGGSYNEQFF. In nucleotides, the CDR3 is TGCAGCGTTGAAGGTAGGACAGGGGGCTCCTACAATGAGCAGTTCTTC.

This clonotype was seen at least ten times. The chain recombines TRBV20-1 with TRBJ2-3; D perhaps matches TRBD2 (5 bases). V lost 2 bases to trimming and J lost 9 bases, with 18 bases between them. In germline, CDR1 is DFQATT, CDR2 SNEGSKA (reference sequence). This CDR3 is built from 14 residues. CDR3 in amino acids: CSARSEGDPGTQYF. For the CDR3, the DNA is TGCAGTGCTAGATCCGAGGGCGACCCGGGGACGCAGTATTTT.